This entry lists 7 T cell receptor beta chains sequenced from one sample in a study of identical twins. Via MiXCR, TCRdb re-called the 5' RACE reads, giving one row per CDR3 protein. The table shows around 530,000 distinct CDR3 sequences, with roughly 15% occurring only once. This sample was shared with a second study, whose subject was yellow fever vaccine responses in identical twins.

Sequences were obtained from CD4+ T cells sorted from blood. These receptors came from a woman between 18 and 29 years old in good health.

This clonotype was detected only a few times. The V gene is TRBV20-1, the J gene TRBJ2-7, with TRBD2 as a possible D gene (7 bases). The germline V gene has CDR1 DFQATT and CDR2 SNEGSKA (reference sequence). V gave up 6 bases and J gave up 3 bases, with 21 bases separating them. The CDR3 has 15 residues. This chain's CDR3 is CSATLGGGGNYEQYV. CDR3 nucleotide sequence: TGCAGTGCCACCCTCGGGGGCGGGGGTAACTACGAGCAGTACGTC.

The V call is TRBV3-1, the J call TRBJ2-2; 12 bases are a match to TRBD1. The trim removed 4 bases at V and 1 base at J, leaving 7 bases unmatched. The CDR3 extends over 18 amino acids. The germline V gene encodes CDR1 LGHDT and CDR2 YNNKEL (reference sequence). The CDR3 bases are TGTGCCAGCAGCCGACCGGGACAGGGGGCACTGAACACCGGGGAGCTGTTTTTT. Translated, it gives CASSRPGQGALNTGELFF.

The chain carries TRBV7-6 and TRBJ2-1; 9 positions match TRBD2. V gave up 2 bases and J gave up 8 bases; unmatched junction bases: 4. CDR1 is SGHVS, CDR2 FNYEAQ, per germline. The CDR3 contains 14 residues. Here the CDR3 DNA reads TGTGCCAGCAGCTTATTCCAGCGGGGGGATGAGCAGTTCTTC. Protein sequence: CASSLFQRGDEQFF. The full variable domain, rest sourced from reference TRBV7-6 and TRBJ2-1, is GAGVSQSPRYKVTKRGQDVALRCDPISGHVSLYWYRQALGQGPEFLTYFNYEAQQDKSGLPNDRFSAERPEGSISTLTIQRTEQRDSAMYRCASSLFQRGDEQFFGPGTRLTVL.

This clonotype was seen only a few times. The chain has TRBV7-3 and TRBJ2-2, with D possibly being TRBD2 (6 bases). The V end was cut by 2 bases, the J end by 0 bases, with 19 bases between. The CDR3 sequence is 19 residues long. Germline loops: CDR1 SGHTA, CDR2 FQGTGA. The CDR3 protein is CASSLLGLGGTANTGELFF. Here the CDR3 DNA reads TGTGCCAGCAGCTTATTAGGTCTGGGTGGGACTGCGAACACCGGGGAGCTGTTTTTT.

This clonotype was found a few times. The V and J genes are TRBV9 and TRBJ2-1; 8 bases align to TRBD1. There are 15 residues in the CDR3. The ends lost 3 bases at V and 4 bases at J; junction bases unmatched: 6. Germline V gene lookup returns CDR1 SGDLS and CDR2 YYNGEE. The CDR3 coding sequence is TGTGCCAGCAGCGACGGACAGGGAAGTTACAATGAGCAGTTCTTC. It is translated as CASSDGQGSYNEQFF. Variable domain in full (rest from reference TRBV9 and TRBJ2-1): DSGVTQTPKHLITATGQRVTLRCSPRSGDLSVYWYQQSLDQGLQFLIQYYNGEERAKGNILERFSAQQFPDLHSELNLSSLELGDSALYFCASSDGQGSYNEQFFGPGTRLTVL.

The CDR3, as DNA: TGTGCCAGCAGCCAGCTGGGGGGCACCTACGAGCAGTACTTC. Protein: CASSQLGGTYEQYF. The J gene is TRBJ2-7, the V gene TRBV3-1; either TRBD1 or TRBD2 may fit D (6 bases each). This CDR3 region has 14 residues. CDR1 and CDR2 (germline): LGHDT, YNNKEL (reference sequence). Trimming pared 3 bases from V and 2 bases from J, leaving 11 bases between.

There are a few counts of this clonotype. The chain recombines TRBV6-2 or TRBV6-3 with TRBJ1-1; perhaps TRBD1 as D (6 bases). The CDR3 loop spans 16 amino acids. The germline V and J ends were trimmed by 2 bases and 10 bases, with 23 bases remaining between them. Germline V gene sequence: CDR1 MNHEY, CDR2 SVGEGT. The CDR3 sequence: CASSYTRGAGDELAFF. The CDR3 DNA reads as TGTGCCAGCAGTTACACGCGTGGGGCAGGGGATGAGTTAGCTTTCTTT.